Each of the 12 T cell receptor beta chains below was sequenced from the same sample in a study of blood T cell repertoires in COVID-19. This table comes from immunoSEQ multiplex PCR, and its TCRdb copy is limited to in-frame clones, with some not included. The data show nearly 90,000 clones, with less than 95% seen just once and about 6.7% held by the top ten. The specimen was peripheral blood. Receptors originate from a man in his late teens or twenties with COVID-19, enrolled during active disease.

This clone has ten or more counts. This chain connects TRBV25-1 to TRBJ1-6; no reliable D call. V dropped 7 bases and J dropped 6 bases, with 13 bases sitting between them. CDR1 MGHDK and CDR2 SYGVNS come from the germline V gene. This CDR3 spans 14 amino acids. CDR3 amino acids: CASTEGRTNSPLHF. CDR3 coding DNA: TGTGCCAGCACCGAGGGCAGGACTAATTCACCCCTCCACTTT. Variable domain in full (rest from reference TRBV25-1 and TRBJ1-6): EADIYQTPRYLVIGTGKKITLECSQTMGHDKMYWYQQDPGMELHLIHYSYGVNSTEKGDLSSESTVSRIRTEHFPLTLESARPSHTSQYLCASTEGRTNSPLHFGNGTRLTVT.

This sequence joins TRBV28 and TRBJ1-1; TRBD1 matches 7 bases. The CDR3 loop spans 16 amino acids. Looked up from germline, CDR1 is MDHEN and CDR2 is SYDVKM. V shed 10 bases, J shed 1 base, and the junction held 15 bases outside the gene matches. Here the CDR3 reads CATVGVEGQRNTEAFF. In nucleotides, the CDR3 is TGTGCCACCGTCGGAGTCGAGGGACAGAGGAACACTGAAGCTTTCTTT. Complete variable domain (other parts from reference TRBV28 and TRBJ1-1): DVKVTQSSRYLVKRTGEKVFLECVQDMDHENMFWYRQDPGLGLRLIYFSYDVKMKEKGDIPEGYSVSREKKERFSLILESASTNQTSMYLCATVGVEGQRNTEAFFGQGTRLTVV.

The chain recombines TRBV9 with TRBJ2-5; 8 bases are a match to TRBD2. Germline lookup yields CDR1 SGDLS and CDR2 YYNGEE. The V and J ends lost 5 bases and 2 bases, in that order; junction bases with no gene match: 8. There are 15 residues in the CDR3. CDR3 sequence reads: CASSVSGGRQETQYF. Here the CDR3 DNA reads TGTGCCAGCAGTGTTTCGGGAGGGCGACAAGAGACCCAGTACTTC.

The chain employs TRBV19 and TRBJ1-5; D not resolved. CDR3 length: 14 residues. V dropped 5 bases and J dropped 0 bases, with 8 bases sitting between them. The germline V gene encodes CDR1 LNHDA and CDR2 SQIVND (reference sequence). The CDR3 sequence: CASSSSLSNQPQHF. In nucleotides, the CDR3 is TGTGCCAGTAGTTCTTCACTTAGCAATCAGCCCCAGCATTTT. Drawing the rest from reference TRBV19 and TRBJ1-5, the complete variable domain is DGGITQSPKYLFRKEGQNVTLSCEQNLNHDAMYWYRQDPGQGLRLIYYSQIVNDFQKGDIAEGYSVSREKKESFPLTVTSAQKNPTAFYLCASSSSLSNQPQHFGDGTRLSIL.

This chain joins TRBV4-1 and TRBJ2-6, with 12 bases aligning to TRBD1. Germline CDR1 MGHRA, CDR2 YSYEKL. This CDR3 contains 18 residues. V shed 0 bases and J 2 bases; nucleotides not matched to a gene: 2. The CDR3 sequence: CASSQEGQGAAGANVLTF. The CDR3 DNA is TGCGCCAGCAGCCAAGAGGGACAGGGGGCTGCTGGGGCCAACGTCCTGACTTTC.

The chain uses TRBV10-3 and TRBJ1-5; D not resolved. The CDR3 spans 14 residues. Trimming pared 3 bases from V and 0 bases from J, leaving 6 bases between. Germline CDR1 reads ENHRY; CDR2 reads SYGVKD. The CDR3 sequence: CAISDNYSNQPQHF. As DNA, the CDR3 is TGTGCCATCAGTGACAACTATAGCAATCAGCCCCAGCATTTT.

This clone was seen just once. The gene calls are TRBV11-2 and TRBJ1-3; D gene ambiguous. The length of the CDR3 is 16 residues. Looked up from germline, CDR1 is SGHAT and CDR2 is FQNNGV. Trimming removed 1 base from V and 3 bases from J, with 13 bases in between. The CDR3 loop is CASSLAGSHHGNTIYF. In DNA form, the CDR3 reads TGTGCCAGCAGCTTAGCAGGTTCTCATCATGGAAACACCATATATTTT.

This sequence joins TRBV2 and TRBJ2-5; 11 bases align to TRBD2. After removal of 1 base from V and 5 bases from J, the junction contained 3 bases not matched to a gene. Germline V lookup: CDR1 SNHLY, CDR2 FYNNEI. The CDR3 spans 15 residues. The CDR3 here is CASSEERTSGETQYF. CDR3 nucleotides: TGTGCCAGCAGTGAAGAGAGGACTAGCGGGGAGACCCAGTACTTC.

A word on this clone: Sequence at one end of the junction differs from germline and may be a read error. This chain's CDR3 is CAILGSFNEKLLF. The CDR3 coding sequence is TGTGCCATTTTGGGCTCATTTAATGAAAAACTGCTTTTT. J is TRBJ1-4 and V is TRBV28, with D hard to call. The CDR3 is 13 residues long. Germline loops: CDR1 MDHEN, CDR2 SYDVKM.

The chain couples TRBV15 to TRBJ2-1; TRBD2 matches at 7 bases. CDR1 is LNHNV and CDR2 is YYDKDF in the germline V gene (reference sequence). The CDR3 has 15 amino acids. The V and J ends lost 0 bases and 9 bases, in that order; junction bases with no gene match: 8. The CDR3, as DNA: TGTGCCACCAGCAGAGAGGGACTACCTCAATTTGAGCAGTTCTTC. Its protein product is CATSREGLPQFEQFF.

This clone was found a few times. The chain employs TRBV18 and TRBJ2-7; the match to TRBD1 covers 7 bases. Trimming at V came to 3 bases and at J to 0 bases, leaving 5 bases not matched to a gene. There are 15 residues in the CDR3. Germline V lookup: CDR1 KGHSH, CDR2 LQKENI. The CDR3 bases are TGTGCCAGCTCACCTAGACAGGGCACCTCCTACGAGCAGTACTTC. Its protein product is CASSPRQGTSYEQYF.

The J gene is TRBJ2-1, the V gene TRBV7-9, with 10 positions matching TRBD2. V lost 1 base, J lost 7 bases, and 7 bases stayed unmatched. The V gene's germline CDR1 is SEHNR and CDR2 FQNEAQ (reference sequence). The CDR3 covers 16 residues. The CDR3 DNA sequence: TGTGCCAGCAGCTTAGAGGCTAGCGGGAGCTGGAATGAGCAGTTCTTC. Translated, it gives CASSLEASGSWNEQFF.